This TCR beta chain was found in a study of post-analysis software for immune sequencing data. Prepared libraries of TCR beta cDNA carried unique molecular identifiers. TCRdb processed the PCR reads anew with MiXCR; each CDR3 protein has one entry. The sample records hundreds of thousands of distinct CDR3 sequences, roughly 30% being singletons. This clonotype was seen a few times. The antigen is undetermined. Regarding the study as a whole: Four to six TRBV segments, including TRBV5-6, TRBV5-1 and TRBV20-1, were more frequent in patients than controls.

CDR3 size: 13 residues. The V gene end was trimmed by 6 bases and the J gene end by 3 bases; junction bases not matched to a gene: 6. Germline loops: CDR1 DFQATT, CDR2 SNEGSKA (reference sequence). The receptor comes from a girl aged 5-17 years with multiple sclerosis. The rearrangement links TRBV20-1 to TRBJ1-2; 8 nucleotides agree with TRBD1. The sample taken for sequencing was blood. The chain's CDR3 is CSASDRDYYGYTF. CDR3 coding DNA: TGCAGTGCCTCGGACAGGGACTACTATGGCTACACCTTC.